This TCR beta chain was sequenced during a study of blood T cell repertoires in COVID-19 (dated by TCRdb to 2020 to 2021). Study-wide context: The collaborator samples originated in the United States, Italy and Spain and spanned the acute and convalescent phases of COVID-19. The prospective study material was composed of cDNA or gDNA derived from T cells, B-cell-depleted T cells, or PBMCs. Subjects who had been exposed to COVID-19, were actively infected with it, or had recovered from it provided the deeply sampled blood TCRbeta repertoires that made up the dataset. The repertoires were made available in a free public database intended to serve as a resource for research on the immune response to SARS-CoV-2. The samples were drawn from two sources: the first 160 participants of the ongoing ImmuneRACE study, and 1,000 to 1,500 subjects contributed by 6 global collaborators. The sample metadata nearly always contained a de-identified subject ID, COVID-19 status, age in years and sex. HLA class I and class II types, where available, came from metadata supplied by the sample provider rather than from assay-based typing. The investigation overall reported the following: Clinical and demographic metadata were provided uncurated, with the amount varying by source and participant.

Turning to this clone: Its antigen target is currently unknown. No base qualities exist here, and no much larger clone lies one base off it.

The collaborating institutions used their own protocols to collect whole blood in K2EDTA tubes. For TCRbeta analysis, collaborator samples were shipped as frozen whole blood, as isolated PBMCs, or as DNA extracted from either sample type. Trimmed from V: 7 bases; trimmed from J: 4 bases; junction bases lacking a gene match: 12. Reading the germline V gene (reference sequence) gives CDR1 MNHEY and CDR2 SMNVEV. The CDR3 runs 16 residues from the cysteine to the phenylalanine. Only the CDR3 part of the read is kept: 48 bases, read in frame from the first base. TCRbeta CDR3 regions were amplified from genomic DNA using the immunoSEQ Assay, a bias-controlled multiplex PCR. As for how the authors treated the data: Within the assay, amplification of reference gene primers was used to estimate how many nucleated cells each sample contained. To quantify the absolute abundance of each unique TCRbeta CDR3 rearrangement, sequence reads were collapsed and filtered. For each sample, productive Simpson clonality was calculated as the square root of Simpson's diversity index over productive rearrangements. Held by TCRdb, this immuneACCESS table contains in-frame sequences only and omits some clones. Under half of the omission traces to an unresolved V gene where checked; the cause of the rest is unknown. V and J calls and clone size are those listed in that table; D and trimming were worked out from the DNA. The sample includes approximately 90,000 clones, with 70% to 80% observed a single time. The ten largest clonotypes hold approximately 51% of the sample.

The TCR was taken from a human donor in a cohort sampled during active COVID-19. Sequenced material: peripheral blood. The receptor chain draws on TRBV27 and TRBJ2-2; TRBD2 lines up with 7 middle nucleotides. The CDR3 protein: CASTPTVGGSTGELFF. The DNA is TGTGCCAGCACCCCAACTGTGGGGGGGAGCACCGGGGAGCTGTTTTTT.